This TCR beta chain was found in a study of shared clonotypes between healthy human individuals (dated by TCRdb to about 2020). Concerning the study at large: A few men and a couple of women, aged 18 to 49 years, made up the cohort. Per donor, three plates each were used for CD4 naive and CD4 memory, two for CD8 naive, and one for CD8 memory. Per donor, leukapheresis produced somewhere between about 0.94 and 10 billion PBMCs. To estimate repertoire size and how much clonotype sharing occurs between individuals, the study deeply sequenced the blood TCR repertoires of 5 or 6 healthy adults. Libraries were prepared and TCR repertoires were sequenced by different laboratories using diverse techniques, in order to increase sequencing depth and limit assay-specific biases.

Using the deep immunoSEQ assay, multiplex PCR amplified TCR CDR3 regions from genomic DNA. Extracted genomic DNA from each cell subset was spread evenly across all wells of several immunoSEQ 96-well plates, with each plate serving as a replicate. For sorted subsets, roughly 200 ng of genomic DNA, equivalent to about 30,000 T cell genomes, went into each replicate PCR. The purified libraries were quantified using a Qubit 3.0 fluorometer, sized with a Bioanalyzer 2100, and then quantified again using the KAPA Library Quantification kit. Each immunoSEQ 96-well plate was sequenced on its own single-read 150-cycle Illumina NextSeq 550 flow cell. The source study handled its data this way. Because the immunoSEQ output held only junctional sequences and lacked quality scores, the filtering could not match the filtering applied to full-length reads. To assign V/J genes and CDR3, sequences were annotated against IMGT germline references using PyIR, a Python wrapper for IgBLAST v1.9. Reads with weak V/J assignments (E-value above 1e-6), missing CDR3, stop codons, out-of-frame junctions, or ambiguous translated residues were removed. A V3J clonotype was defined by an identical inferred V gene, J gene, and CDR3 amino acid sequence. Percentage overlap between repertoires was calculated by dividing the number of shared unique clonotypes by the size of the smaller repertoire. Richness of each repertoire was evaluated using RTK rarefaction, the Chao1 estimator, and Recon v2.1 estimates of unobserved clonotypes. Generation probabilities were computed with OLGA for all TCRbeta clonotypes obtained by the gDNA method from a handful of donors. TCRdb took this table from immuneACCESS and kept in-frame rearrangements with V and J called. Such tables lack part of the clones; where checked against another copy, unresolved V genes explain under half of the gap, and the rest is unexplained. Clonal size and the V and J genes are those of that table, whereas D and trimming came from the DNA. The sample has hundreds of thousands of clones on record, around 73% of them singletons. The ten largest clones capture under 2% of the sample.

The CDR3 numbers 15 residues from cysteine through phenylalanine. Only CDR3 DNA remains: 45 bases, in frame from the first base. V was cut back by 4 bases and J by 8 bases, leaving a gap of 18 bases between them. CDR1 and CDR2 (SGHKS, YYEKEE) derive from the germline V gene (reference sequence). This clone was detected only a few times. Its antigen is currently not known. The input lacks base qualities; no much larger clone sits a single base away. On the study overall, not on this receptor specifically: About 5% of naive CD4, approximately 3.7% of naive CD8, approximately 2% of memory CD4, and 0.4% of memory CD8 clonotypes were shared across four donors. Even with the large sequencing depth, rarefaction of the sorted-subset datasets indicated that sequencing was incomplete. Pairwise subsampling led to the expectation that sequencing depth would affect the degree of clonotype sharing among donors. The small number of donors limited the genetic and exposure-history diversity represented. Estimated clonotype richness was generally larger for naive than for memory subsets. Sampling was restricted to blood, and TCR repertoires in tissue are likely to differ from TCR repertoires in blood. Compared with non-shared clonotypes, the clonotypes found in all four sorted-subset donors had higher generation probabilities.

The donors were healthy, HIV-negative adults who had no recently reported acute infections or vaccinations. Every donor was a Caucasian adult living in Nashville, Tennessee, USA. CD4+ T cells were enriched by magnetic negative selection; naive cells were then positively selected on CD45RA, and the negative fraction formed the memory subset. Blood was obtained by leukapheresis, after which PBMCs were separated by Ficoll-Histopaque density gradient centrifugation and cryopreserved in liquid nitrogen vapor phase. Analytical flow cytometry was used to check the purity and quantity of each magnetically sorted T cell population. Each sorted fraction had its genomic DNA isolated and then quantified by UV absorbance on a Nanodrop 2000c.

This TCR came from a woman aged 30 to 39 in good health. The material sequenced was memory CD4+ T cells sorted from blood. According to the study, the label for this sample's cell subset or site signals: CD45RA-negative fraction. The sequence links TRBV5-5 to TRBJ1-4; the best D guess is TRBD1, with 6 bases matching. The CDR3 reads CASSTRGAVEEKLFF. In nucleotide form, the sequence is TGTGCCAGCAGCACCCGGGGGGCGGTGGAAGAAAAACTGTTTTTT.